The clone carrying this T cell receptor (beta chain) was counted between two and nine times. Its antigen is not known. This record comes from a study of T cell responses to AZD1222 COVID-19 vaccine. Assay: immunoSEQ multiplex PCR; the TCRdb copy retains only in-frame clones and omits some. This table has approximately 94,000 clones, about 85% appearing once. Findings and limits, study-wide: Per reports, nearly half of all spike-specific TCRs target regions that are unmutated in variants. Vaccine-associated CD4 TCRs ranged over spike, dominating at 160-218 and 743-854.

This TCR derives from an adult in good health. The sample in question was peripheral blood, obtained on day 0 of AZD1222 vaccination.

As DNA, the CDR3 is TGTGCCAGCAGTGCAACCGCGGGACAGGGTTACGAGACCCAGTACTTC. Residues: CASSATAGQGYETQYF. The chain carries TRBV6-1 and TRBJ2-5; 9 bases align to TRBD1. The CDR3 contains 16 residues. V shed 4 bases, J shed 5 bases, and the junction held 11 bases outside the gene matches. The germline CDR1 and CDR2 sequences are MNHNS and SASEGT.